The clone carrying this T cell receptor (beta chain) was detected a few times. J was trimmed by 11 bases and V by 6 bases; bases with no gene match: 5. Per the germline V gene, CDR1 is SNHLY and CDR2 is FYNNEI. This CDR3 spans 13 amino acids. This sample is part of a study of graft-versus-host responses after intestinal transplantation. Study summary: Grafts were multivisceral, liver-intestinal, or isolated intestinal.

TCRdb keeps only in-frame clones here, not all; method: immunoSEQ multiplex PCR. The table has about 10,000 clones, about 93% seen once. The sequenced sample was PBMCs, obtained 43 to 45 days after intestinal transplant. The source of this sequence is a human patient who received an intestinal transplant, so some T cells may come from the graft donor. The chain recombines TRBV2 with TRBJ1-6; 9 nucleotides line up with TRBD1. CDR3 nucleotide sequence: TGTGCCAGCAGACGGGACAGGGATCCACCCCTCCACTTT. This translates into CASRRDRDPPLHF.